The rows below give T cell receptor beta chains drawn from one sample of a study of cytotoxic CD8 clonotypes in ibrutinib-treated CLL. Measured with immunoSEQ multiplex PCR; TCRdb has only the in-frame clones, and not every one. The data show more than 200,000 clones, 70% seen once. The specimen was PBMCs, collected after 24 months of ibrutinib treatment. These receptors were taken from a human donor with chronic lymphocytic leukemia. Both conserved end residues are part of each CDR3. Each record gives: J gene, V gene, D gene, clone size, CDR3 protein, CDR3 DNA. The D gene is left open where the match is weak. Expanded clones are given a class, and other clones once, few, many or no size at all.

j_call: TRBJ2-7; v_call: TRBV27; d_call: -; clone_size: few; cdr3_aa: CASSSTPIYEQYF; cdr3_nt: TGTGCCAGCAGTTCGACTCCTATCTACGAGCAGTACTTC
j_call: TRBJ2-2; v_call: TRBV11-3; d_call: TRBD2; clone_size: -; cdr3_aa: CASSGRGSGMAGELFF; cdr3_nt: TGTGCCAGCAGCGGACGGGGTAGCGGGATGGCCGGGGAGCTGTTTTTT
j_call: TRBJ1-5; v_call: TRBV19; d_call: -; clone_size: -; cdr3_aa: CALGEGFNQPQHF; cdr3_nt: TGTGCCCTTGGGGAGGGCTTCAATCAGCCCCAGCATTTT
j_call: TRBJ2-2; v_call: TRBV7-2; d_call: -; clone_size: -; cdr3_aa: CASSLVLNTGELFF; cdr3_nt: TGTGCCAGCAGCTTAGTGCTGAACACCGGGGAGCTGTTTTTT
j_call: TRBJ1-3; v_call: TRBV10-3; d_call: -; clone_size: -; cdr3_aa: CATSIGVEGNTIYF; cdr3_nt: TGTGCCACCTCGATTGGAGTAGAGGGAAACACCATATATTTT
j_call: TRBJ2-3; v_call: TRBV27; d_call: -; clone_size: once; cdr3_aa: CASSFRGEDTQYF; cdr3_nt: TGTGCCAGCAGTTTCAGGGGTGAAGATACGCAGTATTTT
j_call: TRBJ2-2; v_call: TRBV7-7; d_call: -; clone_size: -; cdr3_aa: CASSLFSRGGELFF; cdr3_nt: TGTGCTAGCAGCTTATTCAGTCGTGGCGGGGAGCTGTTTTTT
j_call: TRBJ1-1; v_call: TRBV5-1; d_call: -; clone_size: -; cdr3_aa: CASSLTGIEAFF; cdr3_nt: TGCGCCAGCAGCTTAACCGGGATTGAAGCTTTCTTT
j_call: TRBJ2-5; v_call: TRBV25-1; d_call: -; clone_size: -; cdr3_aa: CASTLIGVETQYF; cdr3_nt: TGTGCCAGCACCCTGATCGGGGTAGAGACCCAGTACTTC
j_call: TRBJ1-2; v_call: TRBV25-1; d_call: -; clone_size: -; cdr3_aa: CASSEYAGVYGYTF; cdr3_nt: TGTGCCAGCAGTGAATACGCGGGCGTCTATGGCTACACCTTC
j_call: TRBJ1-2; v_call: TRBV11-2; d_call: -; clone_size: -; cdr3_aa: CASTIQAGDGYTF; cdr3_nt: TGTGCCAGCACTATCCAGGCCGGGGATGGCTACACCTTC
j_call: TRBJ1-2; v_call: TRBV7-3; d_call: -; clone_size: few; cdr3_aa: CASSFGQNYGYTF; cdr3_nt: TGTGCCAGCAGCTTTGGACAGAACTATGGCTACACCTTC
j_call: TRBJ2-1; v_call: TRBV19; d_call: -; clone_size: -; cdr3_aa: CASSIGRADNEQFF; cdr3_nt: TGTGCCAGTAGTATAGGGCGGGCCGACAATGAGCAGTTCTTC
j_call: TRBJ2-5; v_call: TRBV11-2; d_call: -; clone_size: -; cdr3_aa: CASSTRPGGETQYF; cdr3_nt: TGTGCCAGCAGCACGCGGCCTGGGGGAGAGACCCAGTACTTC
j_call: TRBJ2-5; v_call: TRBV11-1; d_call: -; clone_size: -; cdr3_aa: CASSLGGQLETQYF; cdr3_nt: TGTGCCAGCAGCTTAGGGGGGCAGCTGGAGACCCAGTACTTC
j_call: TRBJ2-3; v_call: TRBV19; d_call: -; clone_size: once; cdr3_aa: CASSITDTQYF; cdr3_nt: TGTGCCAGTAGCATCACAGATACGCAGTATTTT
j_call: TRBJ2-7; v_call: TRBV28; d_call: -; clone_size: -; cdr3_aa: CASGRDYEQYF; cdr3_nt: TGTGCCAGCGGGAGAGACTACGAGCAGTACTTC
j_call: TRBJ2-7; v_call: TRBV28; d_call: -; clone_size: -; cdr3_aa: CASSFLSSVRNEQYF; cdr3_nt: TGTGCCAGCAGTTTTTTATCGTCCGTGAGAAACGAGCAGTACTTC
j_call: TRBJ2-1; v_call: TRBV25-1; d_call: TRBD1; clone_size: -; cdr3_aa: CASGDSWEQFF; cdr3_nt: TGTGCCAGCGGGGACAGTTGGGAGCAGTTCTTC
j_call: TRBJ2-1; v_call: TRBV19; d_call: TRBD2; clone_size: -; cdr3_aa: CASSSTSGDYNEQFF; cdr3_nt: TGTGCCAGTAGTTCGACTAGCGGAGATTACAATGAGCAGTTCTTC
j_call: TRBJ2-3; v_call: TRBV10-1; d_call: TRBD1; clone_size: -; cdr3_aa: CASSEGQGVLDTQYF; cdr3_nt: TGCGCCAGCAGCGAGGGACAGGGTGTTTTAGATACGCAGTATTTT
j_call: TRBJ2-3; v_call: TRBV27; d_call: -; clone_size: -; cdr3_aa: CASRKTDTQYF; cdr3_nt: TGTGCCAGCAGGAAGACAGATACGCAGTATTTT
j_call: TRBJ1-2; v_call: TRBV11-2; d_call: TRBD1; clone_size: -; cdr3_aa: CASSLGGTGMDGYTF; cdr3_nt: TGTGCCAGCAGCTTAGGCGGGACAGGGATGGATGGCTACACCTTC
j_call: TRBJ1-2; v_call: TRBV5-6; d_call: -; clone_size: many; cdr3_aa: CASSLETYGYTF; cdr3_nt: TGTGCCAGCAGCTTGGAAACCTATGGCTACACCTTC
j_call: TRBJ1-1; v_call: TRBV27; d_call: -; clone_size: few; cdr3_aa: CASIHPRAGITEAFF; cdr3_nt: TGTGCCAGCATCCATCCCCGGGCGGGGATCACTGAAGCTTTCTTT